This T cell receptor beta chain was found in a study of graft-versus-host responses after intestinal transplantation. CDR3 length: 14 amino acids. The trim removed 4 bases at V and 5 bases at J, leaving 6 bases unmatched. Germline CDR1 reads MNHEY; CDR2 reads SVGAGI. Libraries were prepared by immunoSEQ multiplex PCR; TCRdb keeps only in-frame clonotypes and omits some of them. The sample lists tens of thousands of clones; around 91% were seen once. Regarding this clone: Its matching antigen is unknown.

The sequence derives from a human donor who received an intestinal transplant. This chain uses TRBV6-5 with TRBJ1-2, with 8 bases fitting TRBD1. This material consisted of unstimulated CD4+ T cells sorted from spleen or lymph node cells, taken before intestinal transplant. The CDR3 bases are TGTGCCAGCAGTTCGGACAGGGTTGGGTATGGCTACACCTTC. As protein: CASSSDRVGYGYTF.